The 9 T cell receptor beta chains presented below share a single source sample, sequenced in a study of regulatory T cells in long-lasting Graves disease. Construction of the TCR beta libraries employed iRepertoire HTBI primers in conjunction with Arm-PCR of CDR3 regions. TCRdb redid the calling of the multiplex PCR reads with MiXCR, one entry per CDR3 protein. The table includes approximately 400,000 distinct CDR3 sequences, about 15% detected once. The time point was: newly diagnosed GD, antithyroid drugs for less than 3 months. The TCR library used RNA extracted from PBMCs. The data also belong to a second study, concerning T cells in Graves' hyperthyroidism and ophthalmopathy.

The sequenced sample was peripheral blood mononuclear cells (PBMCs), obtained at new diagnosis, from a patient treated with antithyroid drugs. All receptors derive from a woman in her forties with Graves disease.

This clonotype was seen a handful of times. The chain combines TRBV20-1 with TRBJ2-5; 13 positions match TRBD2. The V gene end was trimmed by 5 bases and the J gene end by 4 bases; junction bases not matched to a gene: 7. The CDR3 is 15 amino acids. CDR1 and CDR2 from the germline V gene are DFQATT and SNEGSKA (reference sequence). The CDR3 loop is CSADGLAGERETQYF. The DNA of the CDR3 is TGCAGTGCTGATGGACTAGCGGGAGAGAGAGAGACCCAGTACTTC.

V is TRBV14 and J is TRBJ1-1, with 9 bases aligning to TRBD1. The V gene's germline CDR1 is SGHDN and CDR2 FVKESK. This CDR3 comprises 15 residues. V shed 0 bases, J shed 5 bases, and the junction held 4 bases outside the gene matches. The DNA of the CDR3 is TGTGCCAGCAGCCAAGATGGACAGGGGAGGACTGAAGCTTTCTTT. It specifies CASSQDGQGRTEAFF. Filled out from reference TRBV14 and TRBJ1-1, the complete variable domain reads EAGVTQFPSHSVIEKGQTVTLRCDPISGHDNLYWYRRVMGKEIKFLLHFVKESKQDESGMPNNRFLAERTGGTYSTLKVQPAELEDSGVYFCASSQDGQGRTEAFFGQGTRLTVV.

This clonotype was recorded many times. The rearrangement links TRBV30 to TRBJ1-1, with D possibly TRBD1 on 5 matching bases. CDR1 GTSNPN and CDR2 SVGIG come from the germline V gene (reference sequence). The CDR3 extends over 13 amino acids. Trimming took 3 bases from V and 1 from J, leaving 9 bases between them. Here the CDR3 DNA reads TGTGCCTGGAGGGGACGCTCGAACACTGAAGCTTTCTTT. Its translation is CAWRGRSNTEAFF.

This clonotype was seen a few times. The rearrangement uses TRBV5-1 and TRBJ2-1, with 8 bases that match TRBD2. The CDR3 runs 13 residues. Trimming at V came to 6 bases and at J to 8 bases, leaving 7 bases not matched to a gene. CDR1 is SGHRS, CDR2 YFSETQ, per germline. CDR3 DNA sequence: TGCGCCAGCACTCTGGCGGGAGGTGATGAGCAGTTCTTC. This codes for CASTLAGGDEQFF.

This clonotype was counted only a few times. The chain has TRBV6-1 and TRBJ1-2; D remains ambiguous. Trimming left V 6 bases short and J 3 bases short, with 17 bases between. CDR1 is MNHNS and CDR2 is SASEGT in the germline V gene. This CDR3 has 15 residues. The CDR3 spells CASREPDGRDYGYTF. CDR3 coding DNA: TGTGCCAGCAGGGAACCGGACGGCCGAGACTATGGCTACACCTTC.

There are many counts of this clonotype. V gene TRBV6-9 combines with J gene TRBJ2-1; 8 bases map to TRBD2. The germline CDR1 and CDR2 sequences are MNHGY and SVAAGI. The CDR3 consists of 17 residues. V lost 4 bases and J lost 0; bases outside the gene matches: 8. In DNA form, the CDR3 reads TGTGCCAGCAGTTTTAGCGGGGCAGGACGCTCCTACAATGAGCAGTTCTTC. Its translation is CASSFSGAGRSYNEQFF.

The sample holds many counts of this clonotype. The chain couples TRBV29-1 to TRBJ1-1, with a possible D match to TRBD1 (5 bases). Germline V gene data show CDR1 as SQVTM and CDR2 as ANQGSEA. V lost 4 bases and J lost 9, with 12 bases in between. The CDR3 consists of 11 residues. The CDR3, as DNA: TGCAGCGTTGGGAGGGAGGGGAAAGCTTTCTTT. It is translated as CSVGREGKAFF.

This clonotype was detected only a few times. V and J are TRBV7-2 and TRBJ1-1; D unresolved. This CDR3 contains 14 residues. The germline V gene encodes CDR1 SGHTA and CDR2 FQGNSA. Trimming cost V 3 bases and J 0 bases, with 8 bases left between them. CDR3: CASSFGEMNTEAFF. The CDR3 DNA follows: TGTGCCAGCAGCTTTGGAGAAATGAACACTGAAGCTTTCTTT. Drawing the rest from reference TRBV7-2 and TRBJ1-1, the complete variable domain is GAGVSQSPSNKVTEKGKDVELRCDPISGHTALYWYRQSLGQGLEFLIYFQGNSAPDKSGLPSDRFSAERTGGSVSTLTIQRTQQEDSAVYLCASSFGEMNTEAFFGQGTRLTVV.

A remark on this clonotype: With only one base between it and a far larger clone, this is likely a read error. The J gene is TRBJ2-3, the V gene TRBV7-2, with 10 bases lining up with TRBD2. The DNA end is more similar to TRBJ2-7, so the J call may be wrong. CDR1 and CDR2 (germline): SGHTA, FQGNSA. The CDR3 contains 16 residues. CDR3 in amino acids: CASSLGAGGATHEQYF. In DNA, the CDR3 is TGTGCCAGCAGCTTAGGAGCGGGAGGGGCCACCCATGAGCAGTACTTC.